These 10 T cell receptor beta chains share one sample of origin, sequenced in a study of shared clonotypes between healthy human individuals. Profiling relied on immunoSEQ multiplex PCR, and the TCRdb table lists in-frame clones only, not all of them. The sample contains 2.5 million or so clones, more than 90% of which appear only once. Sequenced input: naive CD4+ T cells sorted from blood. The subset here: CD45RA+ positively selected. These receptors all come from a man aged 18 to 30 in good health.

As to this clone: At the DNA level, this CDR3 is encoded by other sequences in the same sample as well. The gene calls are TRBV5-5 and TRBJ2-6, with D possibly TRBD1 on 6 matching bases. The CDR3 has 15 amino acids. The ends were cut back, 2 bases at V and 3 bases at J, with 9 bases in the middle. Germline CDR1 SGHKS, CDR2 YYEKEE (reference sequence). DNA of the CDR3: TGTGCCAGCAGCTTAGGGGGAAGTGGGGCCAACGTCCTGACTTTC. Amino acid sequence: CASSLGGSGANVLTF. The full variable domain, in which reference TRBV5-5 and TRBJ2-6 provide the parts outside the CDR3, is DAGVTQSPTHLIKTRGQQVTLRCSPISGHKSVSWYQQVLGQGPQFIFQYYEKEERGRGNFPDRFSARQFPNYSSELNVNALLLGDSALYLCASSLGGSGANVLTFGAGSRLTVL.

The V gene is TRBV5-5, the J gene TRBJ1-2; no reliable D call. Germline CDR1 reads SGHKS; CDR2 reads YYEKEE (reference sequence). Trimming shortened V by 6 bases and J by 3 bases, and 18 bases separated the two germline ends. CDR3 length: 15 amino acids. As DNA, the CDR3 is TGTGCCAGCACCCCAGAAAGCCAAACTTACTATGGCTACACCTTC. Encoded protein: CASTPESQTYYGYTF.

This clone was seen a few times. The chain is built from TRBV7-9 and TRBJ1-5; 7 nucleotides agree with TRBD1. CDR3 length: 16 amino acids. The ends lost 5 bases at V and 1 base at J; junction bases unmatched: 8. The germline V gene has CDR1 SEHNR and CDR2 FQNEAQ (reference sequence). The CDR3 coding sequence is TGTGCCAGCAGCCCACCCGGGACAGCGAGCAATCAGCCCCAGCATTTT. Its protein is CASSPPGTASNQPQHF. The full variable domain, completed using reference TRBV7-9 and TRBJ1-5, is DTGVSQNPRHKITKRGQNVTFRCDPISEHNRLYWYRQTLGQGPEFLTYFQNEAQLEKSRLLSDRFSAERPKGSFSTLEIQRTEQGDSAMYLCASSPPGTASNQPQHFGDGTRLSIL.

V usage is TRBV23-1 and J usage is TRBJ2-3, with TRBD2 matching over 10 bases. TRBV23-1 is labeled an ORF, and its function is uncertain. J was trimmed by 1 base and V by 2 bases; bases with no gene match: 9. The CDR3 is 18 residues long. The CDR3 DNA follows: TGCGCCAGCAGTCAAAGACACCCGACTAGCGGGTGCACAGATACGCAGTATTTT. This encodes CASSQRHPTSGCTDTQYF.

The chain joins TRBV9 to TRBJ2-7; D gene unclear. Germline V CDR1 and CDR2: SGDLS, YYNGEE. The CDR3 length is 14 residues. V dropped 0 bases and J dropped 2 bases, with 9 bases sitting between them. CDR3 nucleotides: TGTGCCAGCAGCGTAGGACGCTTTACCTACGAGCAGTACTTC. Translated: CASSVGRFTYEQYF.

CDR3 amino acids: CASHPGTGNTEAFF. In DNA form, the CDR3 reads TGTGCCAGCCACCCCGGGACGGGGAACACTGAAGCTTTCTTT. The chain uses TRBV25-1 and TRBJ1-1; TRBD1 might be the D (5 bases). V was pared by 8 bases and J by 1 base, with 14 bases between. Germline values: CDR1 MGHDK, CDR2 SYGVNS. The CDR3 has 14 residues. Using reference TRBV25-1 and TRBJ1-1 for the parts outside the CDR3, the full variable domain is EADIYQTPRYLVIGTGKKITLECSQTMGHDKMYWYQQDPGMELHLIHYSYGVNSTEKGDLSSESTVSRIRTEHFPLTLESARPSHTSQYLCASHPGTGNTEAFFGQGTRLTVV.

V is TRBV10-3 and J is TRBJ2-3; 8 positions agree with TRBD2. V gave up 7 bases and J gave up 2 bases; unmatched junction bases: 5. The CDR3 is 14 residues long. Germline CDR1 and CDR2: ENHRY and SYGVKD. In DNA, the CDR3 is TGTGCCATCAAAGCGGGAGACGACACAGATACGCAGTATTTT. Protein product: CAIKAGDDTDTQYF.

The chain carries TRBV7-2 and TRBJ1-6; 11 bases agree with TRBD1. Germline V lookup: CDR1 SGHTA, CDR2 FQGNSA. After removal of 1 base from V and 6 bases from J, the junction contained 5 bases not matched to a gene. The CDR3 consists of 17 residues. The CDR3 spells CASSLVGTGGINSPLHF. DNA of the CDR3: TGTGCCAGCAGCTTAGTCGGGACAGGGGGAATTAATTCACCCCTCCACTTT. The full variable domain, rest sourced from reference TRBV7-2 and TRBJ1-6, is GAGVSQSPSNKVTEKGKDVELRCDPISGHTALYWYRQSLGQGLEFLIYFQGNSAPDKSGLPSDRFSAERTGGSVSTLTIQRTQQEDSAVYLCASSLVGTGGINSPLHFGNGTRLTVT.

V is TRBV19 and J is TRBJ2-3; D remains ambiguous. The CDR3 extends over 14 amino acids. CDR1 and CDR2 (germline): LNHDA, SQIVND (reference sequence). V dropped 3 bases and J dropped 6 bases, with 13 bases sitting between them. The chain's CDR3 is CASSIWARSDTQYF. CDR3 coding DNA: TGTGCCAGTAGTATCTGGGCGCGTTCCGATACGCAGTATTTT.

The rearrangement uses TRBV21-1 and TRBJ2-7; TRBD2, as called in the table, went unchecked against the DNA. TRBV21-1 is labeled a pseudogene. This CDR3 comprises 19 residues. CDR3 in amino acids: CASSKAGLAGGPYSYEQYF. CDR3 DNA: TGTGCCAGCAGCAAAGCGGGACTAGCGGGAGGGCCCTACTCCTACGAGCAGTACTTC.